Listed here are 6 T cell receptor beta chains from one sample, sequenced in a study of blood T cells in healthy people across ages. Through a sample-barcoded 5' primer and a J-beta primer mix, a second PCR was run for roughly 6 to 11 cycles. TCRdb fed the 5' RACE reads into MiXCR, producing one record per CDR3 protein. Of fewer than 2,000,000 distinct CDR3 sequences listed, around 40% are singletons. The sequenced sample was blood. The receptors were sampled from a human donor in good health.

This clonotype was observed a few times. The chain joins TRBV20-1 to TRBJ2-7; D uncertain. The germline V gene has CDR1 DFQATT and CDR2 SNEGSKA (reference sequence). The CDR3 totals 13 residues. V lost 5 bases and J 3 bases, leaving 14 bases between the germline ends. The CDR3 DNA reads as TGCAGTGCTGCTGGCCGGGCCGTCTACGAGCAGTACTTC. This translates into CSAAGRAVYEQYF.

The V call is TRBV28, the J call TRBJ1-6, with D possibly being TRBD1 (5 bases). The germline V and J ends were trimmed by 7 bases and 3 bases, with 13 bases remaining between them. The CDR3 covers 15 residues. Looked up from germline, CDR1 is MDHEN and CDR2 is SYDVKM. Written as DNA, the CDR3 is TGTGCCAGCAACCCAGGGCACTACTATAATTCACCCCTCCACTTT. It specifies CASNPGHYYNSPLHF.

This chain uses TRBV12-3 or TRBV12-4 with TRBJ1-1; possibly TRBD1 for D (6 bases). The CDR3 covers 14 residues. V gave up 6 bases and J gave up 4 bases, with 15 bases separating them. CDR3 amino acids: CASSPQGHVTEAFF. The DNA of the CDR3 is TGTGCCAGCAGCCCACAGGGCCATGTCACTGAAGCTTTCTTT.

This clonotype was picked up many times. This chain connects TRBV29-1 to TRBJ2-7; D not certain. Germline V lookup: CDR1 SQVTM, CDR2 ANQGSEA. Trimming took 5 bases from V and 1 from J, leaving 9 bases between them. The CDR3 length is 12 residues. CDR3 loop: CSVMTPSYEQYF. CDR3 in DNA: TGCAGCGTTATGACCCCATCCTACGAGCAGTACTTC.

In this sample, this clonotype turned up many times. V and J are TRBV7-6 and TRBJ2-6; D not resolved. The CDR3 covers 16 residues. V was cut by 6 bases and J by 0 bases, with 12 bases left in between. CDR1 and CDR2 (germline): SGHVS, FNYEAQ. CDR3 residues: CASSSVTVSGANVLTF. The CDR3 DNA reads TGTGCCAGCAGTTCGGTTACCGTCTCTGGGGCCAACGTCCTGACTTTC.

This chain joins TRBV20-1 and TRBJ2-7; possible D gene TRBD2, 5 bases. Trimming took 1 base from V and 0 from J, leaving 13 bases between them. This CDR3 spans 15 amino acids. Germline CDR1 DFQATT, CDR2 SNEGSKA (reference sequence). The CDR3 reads CSARGEGGGSYEQYF. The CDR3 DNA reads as TGCAGTGCTAGAGGTGAGGGCGGAGGCTCCTACGAGCAGTACTTC.